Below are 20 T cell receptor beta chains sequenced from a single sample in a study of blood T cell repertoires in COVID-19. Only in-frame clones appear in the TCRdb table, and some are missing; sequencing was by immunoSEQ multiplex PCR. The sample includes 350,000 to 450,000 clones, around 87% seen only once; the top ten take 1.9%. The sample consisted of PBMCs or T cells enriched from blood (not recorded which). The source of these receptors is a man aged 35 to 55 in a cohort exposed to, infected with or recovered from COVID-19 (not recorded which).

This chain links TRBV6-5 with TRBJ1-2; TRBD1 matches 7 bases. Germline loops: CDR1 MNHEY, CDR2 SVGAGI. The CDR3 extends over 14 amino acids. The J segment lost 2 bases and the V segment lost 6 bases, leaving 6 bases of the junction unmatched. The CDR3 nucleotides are TGTGCCAGCAGCCCAGCACAGGGGAACTATGGCTACACCTTC. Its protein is CASSPAQGNYGYTF.

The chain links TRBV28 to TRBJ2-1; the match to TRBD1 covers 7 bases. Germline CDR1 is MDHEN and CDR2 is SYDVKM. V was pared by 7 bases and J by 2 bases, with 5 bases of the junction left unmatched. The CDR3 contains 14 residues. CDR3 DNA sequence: TGTGCCAGCACCTGGGGGACAGCCTACAATGAGCAGTTCTTC. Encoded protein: CASTWGTAYNEQFF.

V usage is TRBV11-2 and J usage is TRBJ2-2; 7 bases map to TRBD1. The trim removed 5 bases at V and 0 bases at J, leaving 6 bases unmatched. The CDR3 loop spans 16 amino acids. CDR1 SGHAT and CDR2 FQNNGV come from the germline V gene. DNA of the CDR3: TGTGCCAGCAGCCACTCGACAGGGACGAACACCGGGGAGCTGTTTTTT. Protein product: CASSHSTGTNTGELFF.

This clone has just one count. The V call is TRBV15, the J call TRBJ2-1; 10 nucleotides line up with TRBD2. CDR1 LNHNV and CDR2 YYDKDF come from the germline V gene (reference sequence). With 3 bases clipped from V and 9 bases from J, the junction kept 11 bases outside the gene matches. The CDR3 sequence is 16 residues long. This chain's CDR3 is CATSSTQREGHSEQFF. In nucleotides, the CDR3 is TGTGCCACCAGCAGTACACAGCGGGAGGGCCATAGTGAGCAGTTCTTC.

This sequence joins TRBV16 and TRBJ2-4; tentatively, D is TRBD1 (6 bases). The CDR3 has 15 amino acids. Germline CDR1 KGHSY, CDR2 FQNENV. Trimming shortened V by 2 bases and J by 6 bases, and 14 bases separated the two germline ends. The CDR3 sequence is CASSQTGSKLNIQYF. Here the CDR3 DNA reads TGTGCCAGCAGCCAAACAGGGTCCAAATTAAACATTCAGTACTTC.

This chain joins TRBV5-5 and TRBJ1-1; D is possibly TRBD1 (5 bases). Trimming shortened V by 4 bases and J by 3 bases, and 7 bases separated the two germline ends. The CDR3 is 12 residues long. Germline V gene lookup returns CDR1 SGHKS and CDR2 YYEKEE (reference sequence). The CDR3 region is CASSNRYTEAFF. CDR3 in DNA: TGTGCCAGCAGCAACAGGTACACTGAAGCTTTCTTT.

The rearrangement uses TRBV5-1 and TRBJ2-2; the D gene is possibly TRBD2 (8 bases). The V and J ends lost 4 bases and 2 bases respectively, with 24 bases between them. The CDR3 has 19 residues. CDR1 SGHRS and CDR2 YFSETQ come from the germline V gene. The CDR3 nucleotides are TGCGCCAGCAGCGGAGGGGGCCGAGCGGGAGTTATTAACACCGGGGAGCTGTTTTTT. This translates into CASSGGGRAGVINTGELFF.

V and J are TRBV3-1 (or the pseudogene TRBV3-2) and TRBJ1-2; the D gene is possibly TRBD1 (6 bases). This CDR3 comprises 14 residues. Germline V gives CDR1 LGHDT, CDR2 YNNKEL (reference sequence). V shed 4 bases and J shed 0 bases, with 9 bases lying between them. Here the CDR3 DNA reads TGTGCCAGCAGCCGGACAGCTTCTAACTATGGCTACACCTTC. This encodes CASSRTASNYGYTF.

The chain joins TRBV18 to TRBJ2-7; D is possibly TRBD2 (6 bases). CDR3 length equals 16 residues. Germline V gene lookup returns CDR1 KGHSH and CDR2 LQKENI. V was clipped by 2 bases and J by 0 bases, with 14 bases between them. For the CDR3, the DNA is TGTGCCAGCTCACCATTTGAGCGGGTGGCCTCCTACGAGCAGTACTTC. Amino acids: CASSPFERVASYEQYF.

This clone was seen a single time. For the CDR3, the DNA is TGTGCCAGCAGCCAAGTACAGCATAGTGGAAACACCATATATTTT. Its translation: CASSQVQHSGNTIYF. The chain recombines TRBV3-1 (or the pseudogene TRBV3-2) with TRBJ1-3, with no clear D. The CDR3 sequence is 15 residues long. Trimming left V 1 base short and J 3 bases short, with 10 bases between. CDR1 is LGHDT, CDR2 YNNKEL, per germline (reference sequence).

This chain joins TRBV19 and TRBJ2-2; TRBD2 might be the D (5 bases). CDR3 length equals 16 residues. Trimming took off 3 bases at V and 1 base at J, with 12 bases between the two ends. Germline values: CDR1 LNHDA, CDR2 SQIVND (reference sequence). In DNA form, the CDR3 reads TGTGCCAGTAGTATGATCGGGGTGGGGAACACCGGGGAGCTGTTTTTT. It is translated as CASSMIGVGNTGELFF.

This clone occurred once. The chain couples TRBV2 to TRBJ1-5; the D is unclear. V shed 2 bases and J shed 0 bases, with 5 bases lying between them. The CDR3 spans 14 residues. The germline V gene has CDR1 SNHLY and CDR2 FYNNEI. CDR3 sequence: CASSEQDSNQPQHF. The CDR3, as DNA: TGTGCCAGCAGTGAACAGGATAGCAATCAGCCCCAGCATTTT.

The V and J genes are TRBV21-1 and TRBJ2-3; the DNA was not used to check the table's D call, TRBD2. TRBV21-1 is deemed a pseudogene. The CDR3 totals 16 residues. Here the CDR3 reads CASSKDGIELSDTQYF. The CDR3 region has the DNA TGTGCCAGCAGCAAAGACGGGATTGAATTGTCAGATACGCAGTATTTT.

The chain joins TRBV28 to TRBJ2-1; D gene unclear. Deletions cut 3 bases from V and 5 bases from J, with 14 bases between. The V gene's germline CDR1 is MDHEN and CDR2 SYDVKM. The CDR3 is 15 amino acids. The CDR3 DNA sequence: TGTGCCAGCAGTTTGCTTGGCACTAAGAACAATGAGCAGTTCTTC. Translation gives CASSLLGTKNNEQFF.

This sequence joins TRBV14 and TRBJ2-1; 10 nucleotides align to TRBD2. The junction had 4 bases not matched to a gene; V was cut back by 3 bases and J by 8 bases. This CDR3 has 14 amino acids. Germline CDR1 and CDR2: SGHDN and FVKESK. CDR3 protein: CASSQGLAFDEQFF. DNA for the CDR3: TGTGCCAGCAGCCAGGGACTAGCGTTCGATGAGCAGTTCTTC.

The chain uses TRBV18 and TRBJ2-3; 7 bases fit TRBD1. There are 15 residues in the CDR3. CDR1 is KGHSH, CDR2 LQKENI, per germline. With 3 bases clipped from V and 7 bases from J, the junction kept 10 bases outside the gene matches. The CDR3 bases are TGTGCCAGCTCACCTCCGGGACAGCTCCGTAATACGCAGTATTTT. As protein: CASSPPGQLRNTQYF.

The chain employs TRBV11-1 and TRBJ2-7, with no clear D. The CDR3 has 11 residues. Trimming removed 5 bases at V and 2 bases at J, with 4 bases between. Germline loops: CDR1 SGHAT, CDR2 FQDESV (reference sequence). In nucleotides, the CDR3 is TGTGCCAGCAGCACAACCTACGAGCAGTACTTC. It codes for CASSTTYEQYF.

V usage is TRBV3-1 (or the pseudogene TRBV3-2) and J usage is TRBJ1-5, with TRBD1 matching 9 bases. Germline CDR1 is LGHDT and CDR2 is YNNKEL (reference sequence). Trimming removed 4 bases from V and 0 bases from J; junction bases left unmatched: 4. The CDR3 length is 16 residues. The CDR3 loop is CASSLGTGYSNQPQHF. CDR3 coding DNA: TGTGCCAGCAGCCTCGGGACAGGGTATAGCAATCAGCCCCAGCATTTT.

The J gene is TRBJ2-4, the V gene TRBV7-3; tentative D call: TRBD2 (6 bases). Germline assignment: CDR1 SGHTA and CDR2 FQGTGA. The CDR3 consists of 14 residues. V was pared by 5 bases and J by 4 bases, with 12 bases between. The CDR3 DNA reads TGTGCCAGCAGCCTCACGGGGGAGAAAAACATTCAGTACTTC. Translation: CASSLTGEKNIQYF.

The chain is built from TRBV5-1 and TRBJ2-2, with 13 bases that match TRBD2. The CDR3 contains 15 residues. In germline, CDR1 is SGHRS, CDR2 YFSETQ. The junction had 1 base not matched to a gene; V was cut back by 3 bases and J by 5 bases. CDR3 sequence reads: CASSWTSGRTGELFF. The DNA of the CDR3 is TGCGCCAGCAGCTGGACTAGCGGGAGAACCGGGGAGCTGTTTTTT.